The clone carrying this T cell receptor (beta chain) was seen only a few times. Its antigen is still unknown. These data belong to a study of T-cell memory formation after mild COVID-19. Looking at the study overall: Largely donor-specific sequence clusters came from a couple of donors.

Germline CDR1 reads KGHSH; CDR2 reads LQKENI. The CDR3 has 13 residues. Deletions cut 4 bases from V and 1 base from J, with 4 bases between. One entry per CDR3 protein results from TCRdb running MiXCR on the 5' RACE reads. The sample includes approximately 350,000 distinct CDR3 sequences, 14% of them seen just once. Notes on the study in general: Clones contracting over day 15 to 85 were CD4/CD8 balanced, with later expanders leaning CD4+. Whether day 37 second-wave clones are SARS-CoV-2-specific was not confirmed.

Sequenced sample: PBMCs or a T cell subset sorted from them (not recorded which). This chain uses TRBV18 with TRBJ2-2; the D is unclear. The TCR comes from a man in his late teens or twenties who had mild COVID-19 (a few samples of this study predate the infection). Cell type and time point are not known. CDR3 sequence reads: CASSQRNTGELFF. DNA of the CDR3: TGTGCCAGCTCACAGAGGAACACCGGGGAGCTGTTTTTT.